These 6 T cell receptor beta chains were all obtained from the same sample, sequenced in a study of blood T cell repertoires in COVID-19. The method was immunoSEQ multiplex PCR; TCRdb's version includes in-frame clones alone and lacks a portion of them. The sample lists 110,000 to 150,000 clones, approximately 82% seen once, with 9.5% to 13% in the top ten. Sequenced material: peripheral blood. The origin of the receptors is a man in his sixties with active or convalescent COVID-19.

This clone was observed a handful of times. Other DNA sequences within the sample encode an identical CDR3. The V call is TRBV7-2, the J call TRBJ1-5; perhaps TRBD1 as D (5 bases). The ends were cut back, 5 bases at V and 4 bases at J, with 12 bases in the middle. The CDR3 totals 14 residues. The germline V gene encodes CDR1 SGHTA and CDR2 FQGNSA. The CDR3 DNA reads TGTGCCAGCAGCCTTCAGGGTCGGAATCAGCCCCAGCATTTT. It translates to CASSLQGRNQPQHF.

The chain couples TRBV29-1 to TRBJ1-6, with 7 bases identical to TRBD1. With 5 bases clipped from V and 2 bases from J, the junction kept 3 bases outside the gene matches. The germline CDR1 and CDR2 sequences are SQVTM and ANQGSEA. This CDR3 is 14 amino acids long. The CDR3 sequence is CSVSTGTYNSPLHF. CDR3 in DNA: TGCAGCGTTTCGACAGGGACCTATAATTCACCCCTCCACTTT.

The V gene is TRBV7-2, the J gene TRBJ2-5; weak D call: TRBD2 (6 bases). With 5 bases removed from V and 4 bases from J, the gap between germline ends came to 20 bases. The CDR3 runs to 16 residues. CDR1 is SGHTA and CDR2 is FQGNSA in the germline V gene. CDR3 loop: CASSPPWGVLGETQYF. The CDR3, as DNA: TGTGCCAGCAGCCCTCCTTGGGGGGTCTTGGGAGAGACCCAGTACTTC.

The sample holds one count of this clone. V is TRBV18 and J is TRBJ1-4, with D perhaps TRBD1 (5 bases). Germline V gene lookup returns CDR1 KGHSH and CDR2 LQKENI. The CDR3 length is 15 residues. Trimming pared 3 bases from V and 8 bases from J, leaving 16 bases between. The CDR3 DNA follows: TGTGCCAGCTCACCCTCTCCCAGGGAGGGAGAAAAACTGTTTTTT. It codes for CASSPSPREGEKLFF.

The V and J genes are TRBV9 and TRBJ1-1; D remains unclear. The CDR3 length is 13 residues. Looked up from germline, CDR1 is SGDLS and CDR2 is YYNGEE. V lost 4 bases to trimming and J lost 0 bases, with 7 bases between them. This CDR3 is CASSSDMNTEAFF. In DNA form, the CDR3 reads TGTGCCAGCAGCTCAGATATGAACACTGAAGCTTTCTTT.

The genes are TRBV11-3 and TRBJ1-2, with 9 bases fitting TRBD1. CDR1 and CDR2 from the germline V gene are SGHNT and YENEEA. The CDR3 has 14 amino acids. The trim removed 5 bases at V and 3 bases at J, leaving 4 bases unmatched. The CDR3 coding sequence is TGTGCCAGCAGCGTCCGGGACAGGGACTATGGCTACACCTTC. This encodes CASSVRDRDYGYTF.